Listed below are T cell receptor beta chains from one sample, sequenced in a study of patients and donors after allogeneic stem cell transplantation. TCRdb reprocessed the RT-PCR reads via MiXCR and lists one record per CDR3 protein. The sample includes hundreds of thousands of distinct CDR3 sequences, 16% of them seen just once. Sequenced input: blood, either unsorted or a sorted T cell fraction (not recorded which). Source of these receptors: a human donor who was either an allogeneic HSCT recipient or a stem cell or donor lymphocyte infusion donor (not recorded which). It is not recorded whose cells these are; they may come from a transplant donor. CDR3s include the opening cysteine and the closing phenylalanine or tryptophan. The D gene is left open where the match is weak. Size is omitted from some rows. Given values are once, few, many or a class for expanded clones.

d_call	clone_size	v_call	j_call	cdr3_aa	cdr3_nt
-	-	TRBV10-2	TRBJ2-7	CASSEPRVAQVEQYF	TGCGCCAGCAGTGAGCCCCGGGTAGCCCAGGTCGAGCAGTACTTC
-	-	TRBV5-1	TRBJ1-1	CASSLGSGTTEAFF	TGCGCCAGCAGCTTGGGGTCCGGGACAACTGAAGCTTTCTTT
-	-	TRBV9	TRBJ1-1	CASSHSPYEAFF	TGTGCCAGCAGCCACTCACCTTATGAAGCTTTCTTT
TRBD1	-	TRBV3-1	TRBJ1-1	CASSITTATGVNTEAFF	TGTGCCAGCAGTATTACGACCGCGACAGGGGTGAACACTGAAGCTTTCTTT
TRBD1	few	TRBV5-6	TRBJ2-7	CASSKPTGQRFEQYF	TGTGCCAGCAGCAAACCCACGGGACAGCGGTTCGAGCAGTACTTC
-	few	TRBV5-1	TRBJ2-2	CASSLRATNTGELFF	TGCGCCAGCAGCTTGCGGGCCACGAACACCGGGGAGCTGTTTTTT
-	-	TRBV11-2	TRBJ2-5	CASSSRPDYQETQYF	TGTGCCAGCAGCTCCCGACCAGACTACCAAGAGACCCAGTACTTC
TRBD2	few	TRBV11-2	TRBJ2-1	CASSLVGGSRRAVEFF	TGTGCCAGCAGCTTAGTAGGCGGGAGTAGACGAGCGGTGGAGTTCTTC
-	-	TRBV7-3	TRBJ1-1	CASSSNRDNTEAFF	TGTGCCAGCAGCTCAAACAGGGATAACACTGAAGCTTTCTTT
-	few	TRBV7-9	TRBJ2-7	CASSARDGSYEQYF	TGTGCCAGCAGCGCCCGGGACGGTTCCTACGAGCAGTACTTC
-	few	TRBV20-1	TRBJ2-1	CSAPAPSYNEQFF	TGCAGTGCTCCAGCGCCGTCCTACAATGAGCAGTTCTTC
TRBD1	few	TRBV5-1	TRBJ2-5	CASSLGGTGGKETQYF	TGCGCCAGCAGCTTGGGAGGTACAGGGGGAAAAGAGACCCAGTACTTC
-	-	TRBV30	TRBJ1-4	CAWSGSGVKAGKLFF	TGTGCCTGGAGTGGATCGGGGGTTAAAGCCGGAAAACTGTTTTTT
-	-	TRBV6-1	TRBJ2-2	CASGRGSANTGELFF	TGTGCCAGCGGTCGGGGCAGCGCGAACACCGGGGAGCTGTTTTTT
TRBD2	-	TRBV5-6	TRBJ2-2	CASSPGQGLAGPRTGELFF	TGTGCCAGCAGCCCCGGACAGGGACTAGCGGGACCGAGGACCGGGGAGCTGTTTTTT
TRBD1	-	TRBV6-5	TRBJ2-1	CASSYSPRQGVYNEQFF	TGTGCCAGCAGTTACTCGCCCAGACAGGGCGTCTACAATGAGCAGTTCTTC
TRBD1	-	TRBV29-1	TRBJ2-7	CSVVGSGTGAYEQYF	TGCAGCGTTGTGGGTTCGGGGACAGGGGCCTACGAGCAGTACTTC
TRBD1	-	TRBV20-1	TRBJ2-5	CSARDIGGATQYF	TGCAGTGCTAGAGATATAGGGGGCGCGACCCAGTACTTC
TRBD1	-	TRBV5-1	TRBJ2-5	CASRTGGRETQYF	TGCGCCAGCAGAACAGGGGGCAGGGAGACCCAGTACTTC
-	few	TRBV6-1	TRBJ2-5	CATQRQPQETQYF	TGTGCCACGCAAAGACAGCCACAAGAGACCCAGTACTTC